The 8 T cell receptor beta chains below all came from one sample that was sequenced in a study of blood T cell repertoires in COVID-19. Only in-frame clones appear in the TCRdb table, and some are missing; sequencing was by immunoSEQ multiplex PCR. This sample has about 250,000 clones, with 88% found just once. Material for sequencing was peripheral blood. All receptors come from a woman in her forties who had recovered from COVID-19.

This chain uses TRBV7-2 with TRBJ2-5, with 7 bases lining up with TRBD2. Germline assignment: CDR1 SGHTA and CDR2 FQGNSA. The CDR3 is 13 residues long. V lost 8 bases, J lost 7 bases, and 10 bases stayed unmatched. CDR3 amino acids: CASGRAGWGTQYF. Here the CDR3 DNA reads TGTGCCAGCGGACGAGCGGGATGGGGGACCCAGTACTTC.

The chain uses TRBV11-1 and TRBJ2-1; D remains ambiguous. Germline V gene data show CDR1 as SGHAT and CDR2 as FQDESV (reference sequence). The CDR3 has 12 amino acids. Trimming removed 4 bases from V and 5 bases from J, with 6 bases in between. The CDR3 region is CASSSPNNEQFF. Here the CDR3 DNA reads TGTGCCAGCAGCTCCCCAAACAATGAGCAGTTCTTC.

The rearrangement joins TRBV3-1 (or the pseudogene TRBV3-2) to TRBJ2-1; 10 nucleotides align to TRBD2. J was trimmed by 8 bases and V by 4 bases; bases with no gene match: 11. CDR3 size: 16 residues. CDR1 is LGHDT and CDR2 is YNNKEL in the germline V gene (reference sequence). The CDR3, as DNA: TGTGCCAGCAGCCCACTAGCGGGACCAGGGGGCTATGAGCAGTTCTTC. Translating it yields CASSPLAGPGGYEQFF.

The J gene is TRBJ2-3, the V gene TRBV30; TRBD1 is a possible D gene (5 bases). Germline-derived CDR1 and CDR2 are GTSNPN and SVGIG (reference sequence). Deletions cut 0 bases from V and 4 bases from J, with 5 bases between. The CDR3 has 12 amino acids. The CDR3 bases are TGTGCCTGGAGTGTACAGGCAGATACGCAGTATTTT. As protein: CAWSVQADTQYF.

This chain connects TRBV30 to TRBJ2-1, with 9 bases identical to TRBD1. Germline V gene data show CDR1 as GTSNPN and CDR2 as SVGIG (reference sequence). The trim removed 5 bases at V and 10 bases at J, leaving 9 bases unmatched. CDR3 length: 13 residues. The CDR3 bases are TGTGCCTGGGGGACAGGGCCATTTACGGAGCAGTTCTTC. Protein sequence: CAWGTGPFTEQFF. Together with reference TRBV30 and TRBJ2-1, the CDR3 gives the full variable domain: SQTIHQWPATLVQPVGSPLSLECTVEGTSNPNLYWYRQAAGRGLQLLFYSVGIGQISSEVPQNLSASRPQDRQFILSSKKLLLSDSGFYLCAWGTGPFTEQFFGPGTRLTVL.

The rearrangement links TRBV6-5 to TRBJ1-2; D gene ambiguous. There are 14 residues in the CDR3. V was clipped by 6 bases and J by 2 bases, with 13 bases between them. CDR1 and CDR2 (germline): MNHEY, SVGAGI. The CDR3 reads CASRGGGRNYGYTF. The DNA of the CDR3 is TGTGCCAGCAGGGGTGGTGGCAGGAACTATGGCTACACCTTC.

This sequence joins TRBV7-2 and TRBJ2-7; weak D call: TRBD1 (6 bases). V lost 4 bases and J 2 bases, leaving 6 bases between the germline ends. In germline, CDR1 is SGHTA, CDR2 FQGNSA. CDR3 length: 12 amino acids. The CDR3 bases are TGTGCCAGCAGCTGGACAGCCTACGAGCAGTACTTC. It codes for CASSWTAYEQYF.

In the case of this clone: This CDR3 is also generated by other DNA sequences in the sample. The chain employs TRBV5-1 and TRBJ1-2; 9 bases fit TRBD1. Germline-derived CDR1 and CDR2 are SGHRS and YFSETQ. Trimming at V came to 4 bases and at J to 2 bases, leaving 3 bases not matched to a gene. The CDR3 extends over 14 amino acids. The CDR3 sequence is CASSPGQGNYGYTF. DNA of the CDR3: TGCGCCAGCAGCCCCGGACAGGGGAACTATGGCTACACCTTC.